A single sample is the source of the 7 T cell receptor beta chains below, sequenced in a study of T-cell reconstitution after alpha-beta-depleted transplantation in children. Unique molecular identifiers were used in preparing the TCRbeta library. TCRdb reprocessed the PCR reads via MiXCR and lists one record per CDR3 protein. Of around 300,000 distinct CDR3 sequences in the sample, around 25% were seen once. Sequences were derived from PBMCs, mostly from graft donor cells, sampled 180 days after TCRalphabeta/CD19-depleted stem cell transplant. The source of these receptors is a male patient between 5 and 17 years old who had a stem cell transplant for acute lymphoblastic leukemia, so the T cells may come from the graft donor.

J is TRBJ1-1 and V is TRBV7-3, with D uncertain. Germline CDR1 and CDR2: SGHTA and FQGTGA. V dropped 6 bases and J dropped 0 bases, with 14 bases sitting between them. The length of the CDR3 is 15 residues. For the CDR3, the DNA is TGTGCCAGCAGTCAGGACGGTAGAATGAACACTGAAGCTTTCTTT. This translates into CASSQDGRMNTEAFF.

CDR3 nucleotides: TGTGCCAGCAGCATGGGACTAGCGGGAGCCCCAGCCAAAAACATTCAGTACTTC. It yields the protein CASSMGLAGAPAKNIQYF. V is TRBV5-5 and J is TRBJ2-4; 14 bases are shared with TRBD2. Per the germline V gene, CDR1 is SGHKS and CDR2 is YYEKEE (reference sequence). This CDR3 spans 18 amino acids. V lost 4 bases to trimming and J lost 0 bases; unmatched junction nucleotides: 6.

This chain connects TRBV9 to TRBJ2-1; no definite D call. The germline V gene has CDR1 SGDLS and CDR2 YYNGEE. Trimming removed 0 bases from V and 0 bases from J, with 10 bases in between. CDR3 size: 16 residues. The CDR3 reads CASSVGEQSSYNEQFF. CDR3 coding DNA: TGTGCCAGCAGCGTAGGCGAGCAGAGCTCCTACAATGAGCAGTTCTTC.

The table lists this clonotype with a few counts. The rearrangement links TRBV12-3 or TRBV12-4 to TRBJ2-3; TRBD1 is a possible D gene (5 bases). This CDR3 has 12 residues. Deletions cut 5 bases from V and 10 bases from J, with 13 bases between. CDR3 sequence (DNA): TGTGCCAGCAGTCCCAGGGAAACAGCGCAGTATTTT. Translating it yields CASSPRETAQYF.

This clonotype was detected only a few times. The chain carries TRBV27 and TRBJ2-7, with TRBD2 identical over 8 bases. With V trimmed by 3 bases and J by 4 bases, 5 bases remained unmatched. The CDR3 contains 14 residues. Germline loops: CDR1 MNHEY, CDR2 SMNVEV (reference sequence). The CDR3 region is CASSLDTSGYEQYF. The CDR3 nucleotides read TGTGCCAGCAGTTTGGATACTAGCGGTTACGAGCAGTACTTC.

This sequence joins TRBV6-2 or TRBV6-3 and TRBJ2-2, with D perhaps TRBD2 (5 bases). Trimming removed 2 bases at V and 4 bases at J, with 14 bases between. This CDR3 is built from 16 residues. CDR1 and CDR2 from the germline V gene are MNHEY and SVGEGT. As DNA, the CDR3 is TGTGCCAGCAGTTACAACCTACTGGGGAGCACCGGGGAGCTGTTTTTT. Its translation: CASSYNLLGSTGELFF.

The CDR3 sequence is CSASRQGRLSGANVLTF. The CDR3, as DNA: TGCAGTGCTAGTCGGCAGGGCCGGCTCTCTGGGGCCAACGTCCTGACTTTC. The chain is built from TRBV20-1 and TRBJ2-6; D perhaps matches TRBD1 (5 bases). This CDR3 is 17 amino acids long. Trimming stripped 3 bases from V and 0 bases from J, with 15 bases between. Germline values: CDR1 DFQATT, CDR2 SNEGSKA (reference sequence).